The rows below give T cell receptor beta chains drawn from one sample of a study of blood T cell repertoires in COVID-19. Clones were read by immunoSEQ multiplex PCR, and TCRdb kept only the in-frame ones, dropping some. The profile shows about 280,000 clones, just under 90% of them singletons. Sequencing was performed on PBMCs or T cells enriched from blood (not recorded which). The receptors here all came from a woman aged 25 to 39 with acute COVID-19. Each CDR3 is given with its conserved first and last residue. The order of the fields is J gene, D gene, clone size, V gene, CDR3 protein, CDR3 DNA. A D gene is named only where the DNA matches it firmly. Rows give clone size only sometimes, using once, few, many, or a class for an expanded clone.

j_call: TRBJ2-1; d_call: TRBD1; clone_size: NA; v_call: TRBV11-2; cdr3_aa: CASSETGTGLHEQFF; cdr3_nt: TGTGCCAGCAGCGAAACCGGGACAGGGTTACATGAGCAGTTCTTC
j_call: TRBJ1-6; d_call: NA; clone_size: NA; v_call: TRBV10-3; cdr3_aa: CAISQSGGFYNSPLHF; cdr3_nt: TGTGCCATCAGTCAGAGCGGCGGTTTCTATAATTCACCCCTCCACTTT
j_call: TRBJ2-3; d_call: NA; clone_size: NA; v_call: TRBV5-6; cdr3_aa: CASSRADNTQYF; cdr3_nt: TGTGCCAGCAGCCGCGCGGACAATACGCAGTATTTT
j_call: TRBJ2-4; d_call: NA; clone_size: NA; v_call: TRBV27; cdr3_aa: CASSPARVNKNIQYF; cdr3_nt: TGTGCCAGCAGTCCAGCCAGGGTAAACAAAAACATTCAGTACTTC
j_call: TRBJ1-6; d_call: NA; clone_size: NA; v_call: TRBV15; cdr3_aa: CATSRETYNSPLHF; cdr3_nt: TGTGCCACCAGCAGAGAGACATATAATTCACCCCTCCACTTT
j_call: TRBJ2-3; d_call: NA; clone_size: NA; v_call: TRBV27; cdr3_aa: CASRVSRASDTQYF; cdr3_nt: TGTGCCAGCAGAGTCTCCAGGGCATCAGATACGCAGTATTTT
j_call: TRBJ1-1; d_call: NA; clone_size: NA; v_call: TRBV27; cdr3_aa: CASSLLGVGRGTEAFF; cdr3_nt: TGTGCCAGCAGTTTATTAGGTGTGGGGCGCGGCACTGAAGCTTTCTTT
j_call: TRBJ2-1; d_call: TRBD1; clone_size: once; v_call: TRBV27; cdr3_aa: CASNNGTGLIGDEQFF; cdr3_nt: TGTGCCAGCAACAACGGGACAGGCCTCATCGGCGATGAGCAGTTCTTC
j_call: TRBJ2-2; d_call: NA; clone_size: NA; v_call: TRBV9; cdr3_aa: CASSALDSANTGELFF; cdr3_nt: TGTGCCAGCAGCGCCCTGGACTCCGCTAACACCGGGGAGCTGTTTTTT
j_call: TRBJ2-3; d_call: TRBD2; clone_size: NA; v_call: TRBV9; cdr3_aa: CASSVTSGSAGTQYF; cdr3_nt: TGTGCCAGCAGCGTTACTAGCGGGAGTGCGGGTACGCAGTATTTT
j_call: TRBJ1-6; d_call: TRBD1; clone_size: NA; v_call: TRBV3-1/TRBV3-2; cdr3_aa: CASSQAGTGGDGPLHF; cdr3_nt: TGTGCCAGCAGCCAGGCCGGGACAGGGGGGGACGGACCCCTCCACTTT